This T cell receptor (beta chain) derives from a study of T cells expressing NK-cell markers. TCRdb reworked the 5' RACE reads into one entry per CDR3 protein, no DNA. The ten most abundant clones cover about 3.6% of a sample with 500,000 or so distinct CDR3 sequences. This TCR derives from a man between 18 and 29 years old in good health. The sequenced sample consisted of blood T cells: a sorted CD56 or NKG2C T cell subset, CD4+ or CD8+ T cells, or bulk PBMC T cells (not recorded which).

The CDR3 here is CASSLFSLAAPAPIYNEQFF. J is TRBJ2-1 and V is TRBV12-3 or TRBV12-4; the TCRdb D gene call, TRBD1, has no DNA to confirm it. This CDR3 region has 20 residues.